This T cell receptor (beta chain) appears in the sequencing data of a study of CD4+ T cells in melanoma. Study outcomes and limitations: CD8+ T cell, macrophage and B cell function reportedly correlated with neoantigen-specific CD4+ T cells. Neoantigen-specific CD4+ T cells in melanoma reportedly had diverse differentiation states.

Produced via immunoSEQ multiplex PCR; TCRdb's table is partial and in-frame only. The sample carries around 110,000 clones, over 80% recorded once. Concerning this clone itself: Its target is unknown.

V lost 2 bases, J lost 4 bases, and 5 bases stayed unmatched. Germline V gene lookup returns CDR1 LGHNA and CDR2 YSLEER. This CDR3 spans 16 amino acids. The J gene is TRBJ2-6, the V gene TRBV4-3; 7 bases line up with TRBD1. This sequence originates from a human donor with melanoma. Sequenced: peripheral blood. CDR3 amino acids: CASSQLQGTGANVLTF. CDR3 nucleotides: TGCGCCAGCAGCCAACTACAGGGGACAGGGGCCAACGTCCTGACTTTC.